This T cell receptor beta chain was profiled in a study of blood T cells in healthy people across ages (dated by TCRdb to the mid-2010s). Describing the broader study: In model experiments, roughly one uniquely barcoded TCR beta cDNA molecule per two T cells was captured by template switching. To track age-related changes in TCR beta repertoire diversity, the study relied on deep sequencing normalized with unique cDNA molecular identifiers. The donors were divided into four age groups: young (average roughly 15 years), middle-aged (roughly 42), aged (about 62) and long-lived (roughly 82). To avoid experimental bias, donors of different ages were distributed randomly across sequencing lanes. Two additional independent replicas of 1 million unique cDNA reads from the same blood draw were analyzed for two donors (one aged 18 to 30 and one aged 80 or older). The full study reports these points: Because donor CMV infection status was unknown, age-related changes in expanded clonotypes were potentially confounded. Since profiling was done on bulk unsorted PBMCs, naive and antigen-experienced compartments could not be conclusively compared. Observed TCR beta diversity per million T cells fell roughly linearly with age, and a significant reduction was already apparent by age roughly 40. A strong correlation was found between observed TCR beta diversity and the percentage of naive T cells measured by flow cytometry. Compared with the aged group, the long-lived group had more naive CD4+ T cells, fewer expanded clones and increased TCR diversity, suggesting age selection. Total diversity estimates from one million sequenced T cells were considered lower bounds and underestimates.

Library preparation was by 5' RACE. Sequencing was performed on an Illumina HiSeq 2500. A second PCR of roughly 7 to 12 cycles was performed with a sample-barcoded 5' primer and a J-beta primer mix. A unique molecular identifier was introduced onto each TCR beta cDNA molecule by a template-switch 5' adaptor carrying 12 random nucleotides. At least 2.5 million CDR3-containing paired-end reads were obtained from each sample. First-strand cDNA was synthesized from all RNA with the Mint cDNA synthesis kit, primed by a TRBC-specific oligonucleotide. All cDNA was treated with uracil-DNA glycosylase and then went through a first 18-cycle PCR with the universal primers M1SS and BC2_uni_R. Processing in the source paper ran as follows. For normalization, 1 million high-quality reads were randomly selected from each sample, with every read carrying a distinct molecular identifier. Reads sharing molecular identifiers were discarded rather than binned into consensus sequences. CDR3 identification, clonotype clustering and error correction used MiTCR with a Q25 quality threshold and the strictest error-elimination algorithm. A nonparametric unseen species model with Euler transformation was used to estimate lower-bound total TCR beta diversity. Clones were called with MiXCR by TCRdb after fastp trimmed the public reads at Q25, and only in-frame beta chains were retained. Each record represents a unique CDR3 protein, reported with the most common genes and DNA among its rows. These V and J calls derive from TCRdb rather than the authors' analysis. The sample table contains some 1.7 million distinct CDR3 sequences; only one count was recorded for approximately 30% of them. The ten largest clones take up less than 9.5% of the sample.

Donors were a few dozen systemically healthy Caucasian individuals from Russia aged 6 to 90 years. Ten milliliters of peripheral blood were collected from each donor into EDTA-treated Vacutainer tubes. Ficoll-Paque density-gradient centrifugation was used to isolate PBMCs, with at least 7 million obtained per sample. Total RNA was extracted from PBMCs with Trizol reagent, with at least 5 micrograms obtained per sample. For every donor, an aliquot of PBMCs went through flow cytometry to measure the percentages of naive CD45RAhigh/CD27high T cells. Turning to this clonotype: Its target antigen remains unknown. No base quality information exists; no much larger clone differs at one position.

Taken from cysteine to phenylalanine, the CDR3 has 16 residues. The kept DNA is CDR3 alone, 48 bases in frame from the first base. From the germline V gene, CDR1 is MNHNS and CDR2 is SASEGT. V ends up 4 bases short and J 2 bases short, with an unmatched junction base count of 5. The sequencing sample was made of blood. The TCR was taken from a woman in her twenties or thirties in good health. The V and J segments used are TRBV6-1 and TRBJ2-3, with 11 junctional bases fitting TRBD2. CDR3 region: CASSVSGGAPTDTQYF. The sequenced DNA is TGTGCCAGCAGTGTTAGCGGGGGGGCTCCCACAGATACGCAGTATTTT.